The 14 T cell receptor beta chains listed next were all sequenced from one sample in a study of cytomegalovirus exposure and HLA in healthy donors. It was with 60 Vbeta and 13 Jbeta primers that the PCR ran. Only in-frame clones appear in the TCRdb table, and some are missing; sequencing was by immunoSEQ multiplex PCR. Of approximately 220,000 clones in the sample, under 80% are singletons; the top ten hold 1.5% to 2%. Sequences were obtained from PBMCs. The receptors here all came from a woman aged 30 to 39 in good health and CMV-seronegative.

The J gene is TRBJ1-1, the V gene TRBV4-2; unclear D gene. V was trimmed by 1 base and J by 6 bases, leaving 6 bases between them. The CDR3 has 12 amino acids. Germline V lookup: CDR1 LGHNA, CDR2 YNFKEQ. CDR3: CASSQGRAEAFF. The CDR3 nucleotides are TGTGCCAGCAGCCAAGGGAGAGCTGAAGCTTTCTTT.

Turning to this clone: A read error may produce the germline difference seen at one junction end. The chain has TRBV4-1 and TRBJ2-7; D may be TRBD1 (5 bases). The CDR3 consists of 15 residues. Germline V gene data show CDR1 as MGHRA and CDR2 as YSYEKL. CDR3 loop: CASSKESTDLYEQYF. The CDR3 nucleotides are TGCGCCAGCAGCAAAGAATCGACAGATCTATACGAGCAGTACTTC.

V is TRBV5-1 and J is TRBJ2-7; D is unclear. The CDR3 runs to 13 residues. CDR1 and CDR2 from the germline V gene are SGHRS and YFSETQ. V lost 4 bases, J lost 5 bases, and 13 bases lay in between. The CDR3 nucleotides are TGCGCCAGCAGCGCGCGCCCCGCGGACGAGCAGTACTTC. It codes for CASSARPADEQYF.

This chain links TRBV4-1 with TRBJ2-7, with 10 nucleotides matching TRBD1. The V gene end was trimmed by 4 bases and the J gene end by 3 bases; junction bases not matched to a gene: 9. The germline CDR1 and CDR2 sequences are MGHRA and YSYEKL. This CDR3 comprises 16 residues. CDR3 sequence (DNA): TGCGCCAGCAGCCCTTGGCTTGGGGACAGGGGCTACGAGCAGTACTTC. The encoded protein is CASSPWLGDRGYEQYF.

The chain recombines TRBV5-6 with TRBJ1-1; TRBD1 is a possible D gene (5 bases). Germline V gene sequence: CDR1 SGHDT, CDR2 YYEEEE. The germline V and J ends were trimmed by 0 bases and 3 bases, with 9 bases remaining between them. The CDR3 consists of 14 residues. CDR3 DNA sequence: TGTGCCAGCAGCTTGGCGGGGGGTTACACTGAAGCTTTCTTT. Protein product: CASSLAGGYTEAFF.

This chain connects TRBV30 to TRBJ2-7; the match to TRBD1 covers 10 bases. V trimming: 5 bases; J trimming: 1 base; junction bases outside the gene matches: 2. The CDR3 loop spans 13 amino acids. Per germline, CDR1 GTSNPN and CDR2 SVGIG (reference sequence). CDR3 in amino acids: CAWGTGASYEQYF. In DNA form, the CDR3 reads TGTGCCTGGGGGACAGGGGCGTCCTACGAGCAGTACTTC.

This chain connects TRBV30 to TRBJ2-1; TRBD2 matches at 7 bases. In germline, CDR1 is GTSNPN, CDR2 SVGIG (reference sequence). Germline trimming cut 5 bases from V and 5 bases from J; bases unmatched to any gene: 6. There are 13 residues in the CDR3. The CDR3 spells CAWGEGGNNEQFF. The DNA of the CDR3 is TGTGCCTGGGGGGAGGGAGGAAACAATGAGCAGTTCTTC.

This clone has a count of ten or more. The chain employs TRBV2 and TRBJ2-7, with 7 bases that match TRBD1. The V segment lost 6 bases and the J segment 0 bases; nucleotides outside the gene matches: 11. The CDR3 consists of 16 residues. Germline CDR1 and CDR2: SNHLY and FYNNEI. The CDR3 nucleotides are TGTGCCAGCAGAAACGGACCCGGGACAGCCTCCTACGAGCAGTACTTC. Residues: CASRNGPGTASYEQYF.

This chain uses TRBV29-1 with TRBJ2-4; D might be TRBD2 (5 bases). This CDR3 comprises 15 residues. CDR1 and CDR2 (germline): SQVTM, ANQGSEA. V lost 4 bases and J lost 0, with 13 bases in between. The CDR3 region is CSVAGRPGAKNIQYF. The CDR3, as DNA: TGCAGCGTTGCTGGGAGACCCGGAGCCAAAAACATTCAGTACTTC.

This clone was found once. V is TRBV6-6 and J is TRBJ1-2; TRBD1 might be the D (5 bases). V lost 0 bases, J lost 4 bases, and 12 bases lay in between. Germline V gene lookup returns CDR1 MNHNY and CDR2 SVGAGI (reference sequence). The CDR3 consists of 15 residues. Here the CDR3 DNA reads TGTGCCAGCAGTTACTCCCAGCAGGGTGGCTATGGCTACACCTTC. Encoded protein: CASSYSQQGGYGYTF.

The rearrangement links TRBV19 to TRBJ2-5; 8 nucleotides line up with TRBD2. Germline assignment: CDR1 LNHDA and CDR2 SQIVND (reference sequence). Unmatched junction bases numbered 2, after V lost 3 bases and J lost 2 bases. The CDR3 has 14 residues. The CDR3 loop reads CASSISGAQETQYF. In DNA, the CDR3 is TGTGCCAGTAGTATTAGCGGGGCTCAAGAGACCCAGTACTTC.

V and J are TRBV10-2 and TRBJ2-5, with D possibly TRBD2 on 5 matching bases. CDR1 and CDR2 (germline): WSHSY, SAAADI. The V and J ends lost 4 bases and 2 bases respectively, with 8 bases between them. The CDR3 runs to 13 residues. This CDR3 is CASSGGRQETQYF. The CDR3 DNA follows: TGCGCCAGCAGTGGCGGGCGGCAAGAGACCCAGTACTTC.

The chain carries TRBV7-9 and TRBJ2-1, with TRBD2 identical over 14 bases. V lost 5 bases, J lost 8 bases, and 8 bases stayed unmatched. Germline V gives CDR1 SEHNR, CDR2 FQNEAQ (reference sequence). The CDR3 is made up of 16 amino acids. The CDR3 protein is CASSRPGLAGAHEQFF. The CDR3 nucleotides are TGTGCCAGCAGCCGCCCGGGACTAGCGGGAGCCCATGAGCAGTTCTTC.

The CDR3 DNA reads as TGCGCCAGCAGGCGGGACTTAGCCTACGAGCAGTACTTC. Amino acid sequence: CASRRDLAYEQYF. This chain uses TRBV5-1 with TRBJ2-7; TRBD2 is a possible D gene (6 bases). CDR3 length equals 13 residues. In germline, CDR1 is SGHRS, CDR2 YFSETQ. Trimming took off 5 bases at V and 2 bases at J, with 11 bases between the two ends. Based on the CDR3 plus reference TRBV5-1 and TRBJ2-7, the full variable domain is KAGVTQTPRYLIKTRGQQVTLSCSPISGHRSVSWYQQTPGQGLQFLFEYFSETQRNKGNFPGRFSGRQFSNSRSEMNVSTLELGDSALYLCASRRDLAYEQYFGPGTRLTVT.